This TCR beta chain came from a study of cytomegalovirus exposure and HLA in healthy donors. This CDR3 comprises 16 residues. Germline lookup yields CDR1 SGHVS and CDR2 FQNEAQ. V gave up 0 bases and J gave up 8 bases; unmatched junction bases: 12. The PCR had 60 Vbeta and 13 Jbeta primers. Sequencing was performed with immunoSEQ multiplex PCR; in TCRdb, only in-frame clones are kept and a portion is missing. The top ten clones hold about 1.8% of a sample with 140,000 or so clones, about 70% of them seen once. This receptor was taken from a woman in her thirties or forties in good health and CMV-seronegative. Material for sequencing was PBMCs. The V gene is TRBV7-8, the J gene TRBJ1-2, with 7 bases that match TRBD1. CDR3 protein: CASSLARRQGIWGYTF. The CDR3 coding sequence is TGTGCCAGCAGCTTAGCTAGGAGACAGGGTATCTGGGGCTACACCTTC.